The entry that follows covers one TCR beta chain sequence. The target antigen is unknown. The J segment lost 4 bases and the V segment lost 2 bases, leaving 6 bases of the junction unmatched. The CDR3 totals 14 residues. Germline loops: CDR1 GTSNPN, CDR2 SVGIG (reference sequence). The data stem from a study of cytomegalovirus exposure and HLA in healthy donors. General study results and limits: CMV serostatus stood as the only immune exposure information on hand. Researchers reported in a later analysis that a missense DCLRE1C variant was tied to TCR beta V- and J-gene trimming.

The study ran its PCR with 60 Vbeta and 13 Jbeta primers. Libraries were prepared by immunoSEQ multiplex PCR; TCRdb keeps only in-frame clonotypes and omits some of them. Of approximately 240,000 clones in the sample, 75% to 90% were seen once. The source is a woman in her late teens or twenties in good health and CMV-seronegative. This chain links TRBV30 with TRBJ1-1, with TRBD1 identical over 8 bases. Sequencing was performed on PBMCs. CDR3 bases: TGTGCCTGGAGTACACAGGGGGTTGTCACTGAAGCTTTCTTT. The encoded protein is CAWSTQGVVTEAFF. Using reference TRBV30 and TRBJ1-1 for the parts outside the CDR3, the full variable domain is SQTIHQWPATLVQPVGSPLSLECTVEGTSNPNLYWYRQAAGRGLQLLFYSVGIGQISSEVPQNLSASRPQDRQFILSSKKLLLSDSGFYLCAWSTQGVVTEAFFGQGTRLTVV.